Listed below are T cell receptor beta chains from one sample, sequenced in a study of shared clonotypes between healthy human individuals. Clones were read by immunoSEQ multiplex PCR, and TCRdb kept only the in-frame ones, dropping some. The top ten hold about 1.7% of the sample, which has hundreds of thousands of clones, around two thirds seen once. Material: memory CD4+ T cells sorted from blood. Receptor source: a woman younger than 45 in good health. CDR3s include the opening cysteine and the closing phenylalanine or tryptophan. Fields, in order: CDR3 protein, CDR3 DNA, clone size, D gene, CDR3 length, J gene, V gene. A D gene is named only where the DNA matches it firmly. A row's size may be missing; if present it is once, few, many or a size class.

CAWSPRGRGETQYF TGTGCCTGGAGCCCTAGAGGGAGGGGTGAGACCCAGTACTTC . TRBD2 14 TRBJ2-5 TRBV30
CASSLRPPTSGATGELFF TGTGCCAGCAGCTTACGTCCGCCGACTAGCGGGGCGACCGGGGAGCTGTTTTTT once TRBD2 18 TRBJ2-2 TRBV7-6
CASSQGGNNEQFF TGTGCCAGCAGCCAAGGGGGTAACAATGAGCAGTTCTTC few . 13 TRBJ2-1 TRBV11-2
CASNSRGGTGANVLTF TGTGCCAGTAACTCCAGGGGCGGTACTGGGGCCAACGTCCTGACTTTC . . 16 TRBJ2-6 TRBV19
CASSLAAGSYEQYF TGCGCCAGCAGCTTGGCCGCGGGGTCCTACGAGCAGTACTTC . . 14 TRBJ2-7 TRBV5-1
CAWSVQAASNQPQHF TGTGCCTGGAGTGTACAGGCAGCTAGCAATCAGCCCCAGCATTTT . . 15 TRBJ1-5 TRBV30
CASSLLRTSGNSEQFF TGCGCCAGCAGCTTATTGCGGACTAGCGGGAACTCTGAGCAGTTCTTC few TRBD2 16 TRBJ2-1 TRBV5-1
CASSPIGTSTEQYF TGTGCCAGCTCACCAATTGGGACGTCTACCGAGCAGTACTTC . . 14 TRBJ2-7 TRBV18
CASSRTVSGNTIYF TGTGCCAGCAGTCGAACAGTCTCTGGAAACACCATATATTTT many . 14 TRBJ1-3 TRBV2
CASSFFEQFF TGTGCCAGCAGCTTTTTCGAGCAGTTCTTC once . 10 TRBJ2-1 TRBV7-2
CASSRQYYGYTF TGTGCCAGCAGCCGGCAGTACTATGGCTACACCTTC many . 12 TRBJ1-2 TRBV11-2
CASTPRGGGFETQYF TGTGCCAGCACCCCGCGGGGGGGCGGCTTCGAGACCCAGTACTTC . TRBD2 15 TRBJ2-5 TRBV7-8
CASSLDGDQPQHF TGCGCCAGCAGCTTGGATGGCGATCAGCCCCAGCATTTT once . 13 TRBJ1-5 TRBV5-1
CASSYGGSALPYEQYF TGCGCCAGCAGCTACGGGGGTTCCGCCCTACCCTACGAGCAGTACTTC . . 16 TRBJ2-7 TRBV5-1
CASSYRGNTQYF TGTGCCAGCAGTTACCGAGGAAATACGCAGTATTTT . . 12 TRBJ2-3 TRBV28
CASSLSGTSGGQYF TGTGCCAGCAGTTTATCCGGGACTTCGGGGGGACAGTACTTC once TRBD2 14 TRBJ2-7 TRBV27
CASSQREGTETQYF TGTGCCAGCAGCCAGCGGGAGGGGACGGAGACCCAGTACTTC . TRBD2 14 TRBJ2-5 TRBV4-2
CASSPRGTGDAGELFF TGTGCCAGCTCACCACGGGGGACAGGGGACGCCGGGGAGCTGTTTTTT . TRBD1 16 TRBJ2-2 TRBV18
CASSSNRELAGELFF TGTGCCAGCAGCTCGAACAGGGAATTGGCCGGGGAGCTGTTTTTT . . 15 TRBJ2-2 TRBV5-4
CASSENQPQHF TGTGCCAGCAGTGAAAATCAGCCCCAGCATTTT . . 11 TRBJ1-5 TRBV28
CASSQEVTSGRQFF TGTGCCAGCAGCCAAGAGGTCACTAGCGGGAGACAGTTCTTC . TRBD2 14 TRBJ2-1 TRBV14
CASIATSGGGYEQYF TGTGCCAGCATTGCAACTAGCGGAGGGGGCTACGAGCAGTACTTC . TRBD2 15 TRBJ2-7 TRBV28
CASSSDRVSYEQYF TGTGCCAGCTCCTCGGACAGGGTTTCCTACGAGCAGTACTTC . TRBD1 14 TRBJ2-7 TRBV18
CAISESGTGYEQYF TGTGCCATCAGTGAATCCGGGACAGGTTACGAGCAGTACTTC many TRBD1 14 TRBJ2-7 TRBV10-3
CASSTQELSVDTQYF TGTGCCAGTAGTACCCAGGAGCTATCCGTGGATACGCAGTATTTT . . 15 TRBJ2-3 TRBV19
CASSSALAGGTDTQYF TGTGCCAGCAGTTCCGCCCTAGCGGGAGGCACAGATACGCAGTATTTT . TRBD2 16 TRBJ2-3 TRBV28
CASSPGGPYNEQFF TGCGCCAGCTCGCCGGGAGGGCCCTACAATGAGCAGTTCTTC . TRBD2 14 TRBJ2-1 TRBV10-1
CASSLAGVGTGELFF TGTGCCAGCAGCTTAGCGGGAGTTGGAACCGGGGAGCTGTTTTTT . . 15 TRBJ2-2 TRBV7-2
CAIRPQGGSYEQYF TGTGCCATCCGACCCCAGGGGGGCTCCTACGAGCAGTACTTC once . 14 TRBJ2-7 TRBV10-3
CASSVTGLLAKNIQYF TGTGCCAGCAGTGTTACAGGGTTACTAGCCAAAAACATTCAGTACTTC . . 16 TRBJ2-4 TRBV2
CASSLDRGKETQYF TGTGCCAGCAGCTTAGACAGGGGTAAAGAGACCCAGTACTTC . TRBD1 14 TRBJ2-5 TRBV7-9
CASSPQYYEQYF TGTGCCAGCAGCCCCCAATACTACGAGCAGTACTTC . . 12 TRBJ2-7 TRBV7-2
CASYPSGREETQYF TGTGCCAGCTACCCGAGCGGGAGGGAAGAGACCCAGTACTTC . TRBD2 14 TRBJ2-5 TRBV6-1
CASSYSGRQPQHF TGTGCCAGCAGTTACTCGGGCAGACAGCCCCAGCATTTT few . 13 TRBJ1-5 TRBV6-5
CASSLMGDYSGNTIYF TGTGCCAGCAGCCTCATGGGGGATTACTCTGGAAACACCATATATTTT . . 16 TRBJ1-3 TRBV5-4
CASSQFIGSTEAFF TGTGCCAGCAGCCAATTTATAGGAAGCACTGAAGCTTTCTTT . . 14 TRBJ1-1 TRBV16
CASSRSLKQGFAYTGELFF TGTGCCAGCAGCCGGTCCCTAAAGCAGGGCTTTGCGTACACCGGGGAGCTGTTTTTT few . 19 TRBJ2-2 TRBV14
CASSLIPSQETQYF TGCGCCAGCAGCTTGATCCCGAGCCAAGAGACCCAGTACTTC . . 14 TRBJ2-5 TRBV5-1
CASSEMAGGQSNQPQHF TGTGCCAGCAGTGAAATGGCTGGAGGTCAGAGCAATCAGCCCCAGCATTTT . . 17 TRBJ1-5 TRBV6-1
CSAPKWSGVIMNTEAFF TGCAGCGCCCCAAAGTGGTCAGGGGTCATTATGAACACTGAAGCTTTCTTT . . 17 TRBJ1-1 TRBV29-1
CASSLVQTSGANVLTF TGTGCCAGCAGCTTAGTACAGACCTCTGGGGCCAACGTCCTGACTTTC few . 16 TRBJ2-6 TRBV11-2
CASPTHSGRALETQYF TGCGCCAGTCCGACTCATAGCGGGAGGGCACTCGAGACCCAGTACTTC few TRBD2 16 TRBJ2-5 TRBV23-1
CASSLRGLGGEQFF TGTGCCAGCAGTTTACGGGGTCTAGGAGGTGAGCAGTTCTTC . . 14 TRBJ2-1 TRBV27
CASSPDQGAVVETQYF TGCGCCAGCAGCCCGGACCAGGGGGCGGTGGTAGAGACCCAGTACTTC . TRBD1 16 TRBJ2-5 TRBV5-1
CASSGWQGIGDTQYF TGTGCCAGCAGTGGGTGGCAGGGGATTGGCGATACGCAGTATTTT many . 15 TRBJ2-3 TRBV2